These T cell receptor beta chains were read from a single sample in a study of beta chain features in type 1 diabetes. Using immunoSEQ multiplex PCR, the repertoire was profiled, and TCRdb retains in-frame clones only, with some absent. The table shows around 400,000 clones, with about 12% occurring only once. The material sequenced was naive CD4+ T cells from blood. The source is a man aged 18 to 29 in good health. CDR3s include the opening cysteine and the closing phenylalanine or tryptophan. D genes are given only for firm matches. Clone size is given for some rows only: seen once, a few or many times, or a class if the clone is expanded.

abundance	j_gene	v_gene	d_gene	CDR3nt	CDR3aa
.	TRBJ2-5	TRBV5-1	TRBD2	TGCGCCAGCAGCTTGGGGACTAGCAGGGAGACCCAGTACTTC	CASSLGTSRETQYF
.	TRBJ2-7	TRBV29-1	TRBD1	TGCAGCACCGGACAGGGAATGGGCTACGAGCAGTACTTC	CSTGQGMGYEQYF
.	TRBJ2-7	TRBV28	TRBD1	TGTGCCAGTAGTTCGCCGGGACAGGGATCCGAGCAGTACTTC	CASSSPGQGSEQYF
.	TRBJ2-2	TRBV9	TRBD1	TGTGCCAGCAGCGTAGGAGTCGGGACAGCGAACACCGGGGAGCTGTTTTTT	CASSVGVGTANTGELFF
.	TRBJ2-7	TRBV30	TRBD1	TGTGCCTGGAGTGTTTCCCGTCGTCGGGACAGGGTTCGAGAGCAGTACTTC	CAWSVSRRRDRVREQYF
few	TRBJ1-1	TRBV7-6	.	TGTGCCAGCAGCCTGGGGGGTTTCGACACTGAAGCTTTCTTT	CASSLGGFDTEAFF
few	TRBJ2-4	TRBV9	TRBD1	TGTGCCAGCAGCCAAAGACGGACAGGGGGCTTGGACATTCAGTACTTC	CASSQRRTGGLDIQYF
.	TRBJ2-7	TRBV7-6	.	TGTGCCAGCAGCTTAGGGGCCAAAACTTCCTACGAGCAGTACTTC	CASSLGAKTSYEQYF
.	TRBJ1-5	TRBV6-4	.	TGTGCCAGCAGTGACGTGGGGGGGAGCAATCAGCCCCAGCATTTT	CASSDVGGSNQPQHF
few	TRBJ1-2	TRBV30	.	TGTGCCTGGAAGCTAGACAGGTTATTCTATGGCTACACCTTC	CAWKLDRLFYGYTF
few	TRBJ1-5	TRBV30	.	TGTGCCTGGAGTGTAAAGGGAGACCAGCCCCAGCATTTT	CAWSVKGDQPQHF
few	TRBJ2-2	TRBV7-2	TRBD2	TGTGCCAGCAGCTTTAGCGGGGGCGGGGAGCTGTTTTTT	CASSFSGGGELFF
few	TRBJ2-7	TRBV15	TRBD1	TGTGCCACCAGCAGAGATCTCGTAGGGGGCTCCGAGCAGTACTTC	CATSRDLVGGSEQYF
few	TRBJ2-5	TRBV5-1	TRBD2	TGCGCCAGCAGCCGGGACCCTAGCGGGAGAGAGACCCAGTACTTC	CASSRDPSGRETQYF
.	TRBJ1-1	TRBV30	TRBD1	TGTGCCTGGAGTGTCCGACAGGGGTACACTGAAGCTTTCTTT	CAWSVRQGYTEAFF
.	TRBJ2-3	TRBV9	.	TGTGCCAGCAGCGTAGTAGCGTCGGCAGATACGCAGTATTTT	CASSVVASADTQYF
.	TRBJ1-3	TRBV7-9	.	TGTGCCAGCAGCAGTACGGACAGTTGGGTCAACTCTGGAAACACCATATATTTT	CASSSTDSWVNSGNTIYF
.	TRBJ2-7	TRBV28	.	TGTGCCAGCAGACTTAGCGGCCCGGCCTACGAGCAGTACTTC	CASRLSGPAYEQYF
few	TRBJ2-3	TRBV7-2	.	TGTGCCAGCAGCTTGGCAACGGGGGCAGATACGCAGTATTTT	CASSLATGADTQYF
few	TRBJ2-1	TRBV9	TRBD2	TGTGCCAGCAGCGTCCTAGCGGGGGGCTCCTACAATGAGCAGTTCTTC	CASSVLAGGSYNEQFF
few	TRBJ2-1	TRBV5-4	TRBD2	TGTGCCAGCAGCTCTTACGCCGGGGGGGCCAGCCTCTTC	CASSSYAGGASLF
.	TRBJ2-1	TRBV5-6	.	TGTGCCAGCAGCTTGCCGGGGGTTCTGAGCAATGAGCAGTTCTTC	CASSLPGVLSNEQFF
few	TRBJ2-7	TRBV28	TRBD1	TGTGCCAGCAGGAGGACAGGCCACTCCTACGAGCAGTACTTC	CASRRTGHSYEQYF
few	TRBJ2-7	TRBV5-1	TRBD1	TGCGCCAGCAGCTTCCTTTCCGGGACAGGGGACTACGAGCAGTACTTC	CASSFLSGTGDYEQYF
.	TRBJ2-5	TRBV5-1	TRBD2	TGCGCCAGCAGCTTGCCAAGCGGGGCTGGCCAAGAGACCCAGTACTTC	CASSLPSGAGQETQYF
.	TRBJ2-1	TRBV6-5	.	TGTGCCAGCAGCACCGAGCTAGAGCAGTTCTTC	CASSTELEQFF
.	TRBJ2-7	TRBV7-9	TRBD1	TGTGCCAGCAGCAGAGGACAGGGGGCTTACGAGCAGTACTTC	CASSRGQGAYEQYF
.	TRBJ2-7	TRBV5-1	.	TGCGCCAGCAGCACGGGGACATCCCGGAGCTCCTACGAGCAGTACTTC	CASSTGTSRSSYEQYF
few	TRBJ2-1	TRBV28	.	TGTGCCAGCAGTTTATTTATGCGGGAAAATGAGCAGTTCTTC	CASSLFMRENEQFF
.	TRBJ1-4	TRBV29-1	TRBD1	TGCAGCGTTGAAGAGGGACAGGCGATGGGAAAACTGTTTTTT	CSVEEGQAMGKLFF
few	TRBJ2-7	TRBV29-1	TRBD1	TGCAGCGTGGGGACAGCTGATAGCTCCTACGAGCAGTACTTC	CSVGTADSSYEQYF
few	TRBJ2-5	TRBV2	TRBD2	TGTGCCAGCAGTACCGGGACTAGAAGGGAGACCCAGTACTTC	CASSTGTRRETQYF
few	TRBJ2-7	TRBV20-1	TRBD1	TGCAGTGCCCGGGACAGCTACGAGCAGTACTTC	CSARDSYEQYF
few	TRBJ1-1	TRBV18	TRBD1	TGTGCCAGCTCACTAGGGACAGGGAACACTGAAGCTTTCTTT	CASSLGTGNTEAFF
.	TRBJ2-1	TRBV4-3	TRBD2	TGCGCCAGCAGCCAAGATACGGTAGCGGGAGTGGGGGATGAGCAGTTCTTC	CASSQDTVAGVGDEQFF
.	TRBJ1-1	TRBV19	TRBD1	TGTGCCAGTAGTATCGAGGACAGGGCTTTTGATGAAGCTTTCTTT	CASSIEDRAFDEAFF
few	TRBJ1-2	TRBV4-3	.	TGCGCCAGCAGCCAAGATATTGAGCCCCAGAGCGGTGGCTACACCTTC	CASSQDIEPQSGGYTF
.	TRBJ2-7	TRBV4-3	TRBD2	TGCGCCAGCAGCCCGACGAGCGGGAGTCCCTCCTACGAGCAGTACTTC	CASSPTSGSPSYEQYF
few	TRBJ2-7	TRBV15	TRBD2	TGTGCCACCAGCAGAGTCACTAGCGGGAGCAGGAACTCCTACGAGCAGTACTTC	CATSRVTSGSRNSYEQYF
.	TRBJ2-1	TRBV30	TRBD2	TGTGCCTGGAGTGTACTTTCCCCGGGACTAGGGGACAATGAGCAGTTCTTC	CAWSVLSPGLGDNEQFF
few	TRBJ1-4	TRBV5-1	TRBD1	TGCGCCAGCAGCCCGGGACAGGGGGCACTTCTTCTGGAAAAACTGTTTTTT	CASSPGQGALLLEKLFF
few	TRBJ1-2	TRBV4-2	TRBD1	TGTGCCAGCAGCCCCCGGACAGGCGGAGGGACCTTC	CASSPRTGGGTF
.	TRBJ1-3	TRBV4-3	TRBD1	TGCGCCAGCAGCCAAGAACCTCCCCGTGGCAGGGGGCTAGGAAACACCATATATTTT	CASSQEPPRGRGLGNTIYF
.	TRBJ2-5	TRBV7-2	TRBD2	TGTGCCAGCAGCTTAATAGCGGGGGGTCCGTTTCAGACCCAGTACTTC	CASSLIAGGPFQTQYF
.	TRBJ2-7	TRBV27	.	TGTGCCAGCAGTTTATCTCACTTAGAGAACGAGCAGTACTTC	CASSLSHLENEQYF
.	TRBJ2-7	TRBV19	.	TGTGCCAGTAGTATAGACAGGGAAAACGAGCAGTACTTC	CASSIDRENEQYF
few	TRBJ2-7	TRBV19	.	TGTGCCAGTAGCCGCACGGGGGTCGGCTACGAGCAGTACTTC	CASSRTGVGYEQYF
.	TRBJ2-5	TRBV7-9	TRBD1	TGTGCCAGCAGCCCCAGGGGGCCCGGGGAGACCCAGTACTTC	CASSPRGPGETQYF